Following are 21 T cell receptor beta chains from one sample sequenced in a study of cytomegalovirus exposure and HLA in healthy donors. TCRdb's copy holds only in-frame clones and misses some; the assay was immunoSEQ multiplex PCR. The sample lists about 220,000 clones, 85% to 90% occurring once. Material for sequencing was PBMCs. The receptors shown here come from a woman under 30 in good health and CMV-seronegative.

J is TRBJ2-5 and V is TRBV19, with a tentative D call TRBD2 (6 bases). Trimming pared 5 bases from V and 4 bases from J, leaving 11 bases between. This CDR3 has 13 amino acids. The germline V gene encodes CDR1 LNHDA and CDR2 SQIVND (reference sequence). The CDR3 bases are TGTGCCAGTAGTTTTGCGGGACGAGAGACCCAGTACTTC. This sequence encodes CASSFAGRETQYF. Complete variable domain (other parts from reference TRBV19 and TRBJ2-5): DGGITQSPKYLFRKEGQNVTLSCEQNLNHDAMYWYRQDPGQGLRLIYYSQIVNDFQKGDIAEGYSVSREKKESFPLTVTSAQKNPTAFYLCASSFAGRETQYFGPGTRLLVL.

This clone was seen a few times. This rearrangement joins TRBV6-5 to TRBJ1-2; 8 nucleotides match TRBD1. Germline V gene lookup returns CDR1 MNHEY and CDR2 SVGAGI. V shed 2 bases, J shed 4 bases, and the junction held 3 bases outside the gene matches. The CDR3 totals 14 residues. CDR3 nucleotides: TGTGCCAGCAGTTACGACGGGACAGGCTATGGCTACACCTTC. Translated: CASSYDGTGYGYTF.

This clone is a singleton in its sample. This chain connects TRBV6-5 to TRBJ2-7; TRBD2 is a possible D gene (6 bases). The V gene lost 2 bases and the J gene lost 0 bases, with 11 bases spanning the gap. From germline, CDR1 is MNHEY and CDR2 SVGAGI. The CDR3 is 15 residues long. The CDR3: CASSYGRGISYEQYF. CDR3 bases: TGTGCCAGCAGTTACGGGCGGGGAATCTCCTACGAGCAGTACTTC.

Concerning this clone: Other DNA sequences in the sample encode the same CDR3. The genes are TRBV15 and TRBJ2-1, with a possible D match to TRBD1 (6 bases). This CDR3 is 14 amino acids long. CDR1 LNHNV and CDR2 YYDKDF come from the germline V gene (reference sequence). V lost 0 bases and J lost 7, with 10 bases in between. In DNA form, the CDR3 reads TGTGCCACCAGCAGAGACAGGGGTGGAAATGAGCAGTTCTTC. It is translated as CATSRDRGGNEQFF. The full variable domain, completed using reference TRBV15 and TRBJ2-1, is DAMVIQNPRYQVTQFGKPVTLSCSQTLNHNVMYWYQQKSSQAPKLLFHYYDKDFNNEADTPDNFQSRRPNTSFCFLDIRSPGLGDTAMYLCATSRDRGGNEQFFGPGTRLTVL.

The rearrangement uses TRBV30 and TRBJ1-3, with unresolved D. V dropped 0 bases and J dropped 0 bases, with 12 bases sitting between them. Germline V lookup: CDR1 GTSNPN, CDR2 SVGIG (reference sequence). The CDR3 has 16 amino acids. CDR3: CAWSVPTTHSGNTIYF. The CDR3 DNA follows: TGTGCCTGGAGTGTACCCACGACTCACTCTGGAAACACCATATATTTT.

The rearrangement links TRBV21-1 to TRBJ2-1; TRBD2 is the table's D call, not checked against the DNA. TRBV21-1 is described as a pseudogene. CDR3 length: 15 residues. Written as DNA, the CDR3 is TGTGCCAGTCCAGGGGGACTAGCTCGCCGCAATGAGCAGTTCTTC. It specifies CASPGGLARRNEQFF.

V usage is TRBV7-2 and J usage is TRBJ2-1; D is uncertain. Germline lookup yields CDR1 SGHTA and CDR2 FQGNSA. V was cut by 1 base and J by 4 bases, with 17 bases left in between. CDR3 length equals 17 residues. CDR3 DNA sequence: TGTGCCAGCAGCTTAGTTGGCAGAGGAAACTTATACAATGAGCAGTTCTTC. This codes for CASSLVGRGNLYNEQFF.

The CDR3 spells CASSLRRGGYGYTF. The CDR3 bases are TGTGCCAGCAGCCTCAGGAGGGGAGGCTATGGCTACACCTTC. The V and J genes are TRBV28 and TRBJ1-2, with a tentative D call TRBD1 (5 bases). V was cut by 6 bases and J by 4 bases, with 15 bases left in between. The CDR3 is 14 amino acids. Germline CDR1 MDHEN, CDR2 SYDVKM.

The CDR3 DNA reads as TGTGCCAGCAGTTACCTCTCCAGTTTCTACTTC. It specifies CASSYLSSFYF. This chain joins TRBV6-6 and TRBJ2-7; no clear D. The germline V gene has CDR1 MNHNY and CDR2 SVGAGI (reference sequence). V was pared by 2 bases and J by 13 bases, with 12 bases between. CDR3 size: 11 residues.

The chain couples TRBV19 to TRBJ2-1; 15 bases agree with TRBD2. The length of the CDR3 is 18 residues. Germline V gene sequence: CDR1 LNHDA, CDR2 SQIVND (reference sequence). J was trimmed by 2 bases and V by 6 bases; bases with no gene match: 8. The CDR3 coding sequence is TGTGCCAGTAGCCCGGGACTAGCGGGGGGAGGCCCCTACAATGAGCAGTTCTTC. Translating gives CASSPGLAGGGPYNEQFF.

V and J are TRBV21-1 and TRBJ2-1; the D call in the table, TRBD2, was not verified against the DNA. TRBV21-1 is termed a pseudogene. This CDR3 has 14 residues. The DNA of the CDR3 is TGTGCCAGCAGCAAAGCGCGGGTGTACAATGAGCAGTTCTTC. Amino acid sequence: CASSKARVYNEQFF.

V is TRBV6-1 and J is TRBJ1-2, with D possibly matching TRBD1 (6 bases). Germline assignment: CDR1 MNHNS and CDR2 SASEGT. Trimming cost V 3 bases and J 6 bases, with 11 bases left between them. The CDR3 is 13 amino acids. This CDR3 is CASSDLDRNGYTF. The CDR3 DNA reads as TGTGCCAGCAGTGACCTCGACAGGAATGGCTACACCTTC.

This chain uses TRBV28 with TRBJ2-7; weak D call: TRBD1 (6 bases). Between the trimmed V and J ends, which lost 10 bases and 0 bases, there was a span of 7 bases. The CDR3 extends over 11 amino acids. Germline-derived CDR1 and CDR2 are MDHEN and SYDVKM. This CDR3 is CATDSSYEQYF. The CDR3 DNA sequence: TGTGCCACGGACAGCTCCTACGAGCAGTACTTC.

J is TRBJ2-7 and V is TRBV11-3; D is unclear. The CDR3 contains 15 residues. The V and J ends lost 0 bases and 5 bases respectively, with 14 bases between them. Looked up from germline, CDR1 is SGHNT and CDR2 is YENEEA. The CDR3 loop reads CASSLDSRGGNEQYF. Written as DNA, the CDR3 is TGTGCCAGCAGCTTAGATAGTAGAGGCGGTAACGAGCAGTACTTC.

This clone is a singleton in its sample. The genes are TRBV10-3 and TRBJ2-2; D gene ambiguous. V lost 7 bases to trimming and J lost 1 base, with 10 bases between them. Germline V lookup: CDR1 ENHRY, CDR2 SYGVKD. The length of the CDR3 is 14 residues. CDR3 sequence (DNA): TGTGCCATCAACCCCACAAGGAACACCGGGGAGCTGTTTTTT. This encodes CAINPTRNTGELFF.

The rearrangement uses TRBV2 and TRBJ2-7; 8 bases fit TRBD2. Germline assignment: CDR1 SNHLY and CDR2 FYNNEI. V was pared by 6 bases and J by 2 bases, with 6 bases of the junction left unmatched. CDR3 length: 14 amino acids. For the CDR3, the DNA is TGTGCCAGCAGGGCGCTAGCGGGTCCCTACGAGCAGTACTTC. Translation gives CASRALAGPYEQYF.

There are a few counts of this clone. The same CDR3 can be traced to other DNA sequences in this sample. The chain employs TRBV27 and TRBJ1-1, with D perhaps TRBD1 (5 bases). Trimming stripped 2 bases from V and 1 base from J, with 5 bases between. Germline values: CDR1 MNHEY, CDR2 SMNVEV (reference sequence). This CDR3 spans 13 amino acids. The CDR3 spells CASSLTGNTEAFF. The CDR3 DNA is TGTGCCAGCAGTTTAACAGGGAACACTGAAGCTTTCTTT.

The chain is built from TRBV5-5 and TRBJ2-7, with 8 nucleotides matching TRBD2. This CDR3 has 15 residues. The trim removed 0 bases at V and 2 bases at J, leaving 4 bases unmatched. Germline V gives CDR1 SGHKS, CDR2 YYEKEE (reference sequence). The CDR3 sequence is CASSLGTSQTYEQYF. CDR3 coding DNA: TGTGCCAGCAGCTTGGGGACTAGCCAAACCTACGAGCAGTACTTC.

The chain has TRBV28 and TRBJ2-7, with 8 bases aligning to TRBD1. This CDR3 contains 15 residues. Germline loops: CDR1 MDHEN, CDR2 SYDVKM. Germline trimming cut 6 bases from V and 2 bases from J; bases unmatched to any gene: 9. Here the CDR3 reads CASSPSGGPTYEQYF. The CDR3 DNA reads TGTGCCAGCAGCCCCTCAGGGGGCCCAACCTACGAGCAGTACTTC.

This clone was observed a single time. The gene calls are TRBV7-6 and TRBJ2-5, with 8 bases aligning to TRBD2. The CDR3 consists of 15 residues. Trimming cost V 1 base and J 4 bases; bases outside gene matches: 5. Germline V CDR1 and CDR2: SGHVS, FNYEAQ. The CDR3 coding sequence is TGTGCCAGCAGCTTAGTAGTAGGGACTAGAGAGACCCAGTACTTC. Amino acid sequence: CASSLVVGTRETQYF.

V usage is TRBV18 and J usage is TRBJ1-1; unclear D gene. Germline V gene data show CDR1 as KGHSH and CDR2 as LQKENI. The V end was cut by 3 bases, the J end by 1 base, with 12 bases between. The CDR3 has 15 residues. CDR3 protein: CASSPAWRENTEAFF. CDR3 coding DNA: TGTGCCAGCTCACCGGCCTGGAGAGAGAACACTGAAGCTTTCTTT. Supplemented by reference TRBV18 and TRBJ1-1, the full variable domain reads NAGVMQNPRHLVRRRGQEARLRCSPMKGHSHVYWYRQLPEEGLKFMVYLQKENIIDESGMPKERFSAEFPKEGPSILRIQQVVRGDSAAYFCASSPAWRENTEAFFGQGTRLTVV.